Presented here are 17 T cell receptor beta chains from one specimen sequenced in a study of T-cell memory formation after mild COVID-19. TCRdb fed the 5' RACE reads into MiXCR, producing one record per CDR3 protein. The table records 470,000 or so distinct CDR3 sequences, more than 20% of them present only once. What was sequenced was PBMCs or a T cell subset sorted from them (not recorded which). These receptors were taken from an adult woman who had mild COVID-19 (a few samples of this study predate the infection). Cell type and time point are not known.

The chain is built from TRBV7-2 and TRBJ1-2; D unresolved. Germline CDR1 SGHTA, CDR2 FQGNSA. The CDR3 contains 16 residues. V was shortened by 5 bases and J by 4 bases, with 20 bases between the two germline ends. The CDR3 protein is CASSGAPGWRSYGYTF. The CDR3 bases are TGTGCCAGCAGCGGAGCCCCCGGTTGGAGGAGCTATGGCTACACCTTC.

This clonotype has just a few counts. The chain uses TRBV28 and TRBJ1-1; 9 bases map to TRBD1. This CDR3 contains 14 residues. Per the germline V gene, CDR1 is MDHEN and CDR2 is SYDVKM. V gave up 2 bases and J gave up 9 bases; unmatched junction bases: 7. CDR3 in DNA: TGTGCCAGCAGTTTAGGGGACAGGGCTCCCCAAGCTTTCTTT. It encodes CASSLGDRAPQAFF. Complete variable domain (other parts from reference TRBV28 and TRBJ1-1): DVKVTQSSRYLVKRTGEKVFLECVQDMDHENMFWYRQDPGLGLRLIYFSYDVKMKEKGDIPEGYSVSREKKERFSLILESASTNQTSMYLCASSLGDRAPQAFFGQGTRLTVV.

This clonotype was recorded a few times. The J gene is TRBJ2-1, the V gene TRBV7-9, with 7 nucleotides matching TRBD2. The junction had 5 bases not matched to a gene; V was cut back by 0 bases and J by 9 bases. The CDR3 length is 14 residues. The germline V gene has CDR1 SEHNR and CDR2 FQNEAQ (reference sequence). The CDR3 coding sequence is TGTGCCAGCAGCTTAGCCCGGGAGGAAGGTGAGCAGTTCTTC. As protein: CASSLAREEGEQFF. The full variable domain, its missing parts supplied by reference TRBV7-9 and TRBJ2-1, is DTGVSQNPRHKITKRGQNVTFRCDPISEHNRLYWYRQTLGQGPEFLTYFQNEAQLEKSRLLSDRFSAERPKGSFSTLEIQRTEQGDSAMYLCASSLAREEGEQFFGPGTRLTVL.

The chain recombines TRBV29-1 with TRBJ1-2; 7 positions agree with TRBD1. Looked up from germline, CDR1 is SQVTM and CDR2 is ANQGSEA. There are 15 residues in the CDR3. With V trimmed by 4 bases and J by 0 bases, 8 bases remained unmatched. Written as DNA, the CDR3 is TGCAGCGTTGCCGGACAGGCCGAAGCTAACTATGGCTACACCTTC. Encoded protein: CSVAGQAEANYGYTF.

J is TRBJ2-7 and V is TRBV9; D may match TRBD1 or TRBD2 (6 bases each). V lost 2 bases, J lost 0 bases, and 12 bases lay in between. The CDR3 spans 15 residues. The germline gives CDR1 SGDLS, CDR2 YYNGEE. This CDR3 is CASSVVSGASYEQYF. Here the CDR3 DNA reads TGTGCCAGCAGCGTGGTGTCGGGGGCCTCCTACGAGCAGTACTTC.

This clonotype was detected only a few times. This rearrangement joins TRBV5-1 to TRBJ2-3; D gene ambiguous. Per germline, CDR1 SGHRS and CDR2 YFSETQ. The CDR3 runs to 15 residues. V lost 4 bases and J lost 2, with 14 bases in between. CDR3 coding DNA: TGCGCCAGCAGCCCCGTCGATCCCTCCACAGATACGCAGTATTTT. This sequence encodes CASSPVDPSTDTQYF.

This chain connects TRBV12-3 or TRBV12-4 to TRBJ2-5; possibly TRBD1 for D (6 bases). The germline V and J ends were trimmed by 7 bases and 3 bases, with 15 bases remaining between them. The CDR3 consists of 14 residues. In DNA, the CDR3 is TGTGCCAGCAATCCCGACAGGTGGGAAGAGACCCAGTACTTC. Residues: CASNPDRWEETQYF.

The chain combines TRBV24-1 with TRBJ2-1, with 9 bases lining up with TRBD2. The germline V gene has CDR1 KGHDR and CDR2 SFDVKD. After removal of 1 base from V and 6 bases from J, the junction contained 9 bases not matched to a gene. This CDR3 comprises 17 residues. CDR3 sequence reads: CATSDFPTSGFGNEQFF. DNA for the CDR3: TGTGCCACCAGTGATTTCCCGACTAGCGGCTTTGGCAATGAGCAGTTCTTC.

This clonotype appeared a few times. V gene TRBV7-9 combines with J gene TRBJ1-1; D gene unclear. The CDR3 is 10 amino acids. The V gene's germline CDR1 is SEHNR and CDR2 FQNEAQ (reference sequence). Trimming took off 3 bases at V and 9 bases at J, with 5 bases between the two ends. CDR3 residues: CASSLNKAFF. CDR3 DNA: TGTGCCAGCAGCTTGAATAAAGCTTTCTTT.

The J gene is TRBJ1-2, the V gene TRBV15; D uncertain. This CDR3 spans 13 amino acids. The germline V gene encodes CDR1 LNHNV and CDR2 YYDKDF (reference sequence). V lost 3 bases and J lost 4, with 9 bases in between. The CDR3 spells CATSRGRPYGYTF. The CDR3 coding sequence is TGTGCCACCAGCAGGGGCAGGCCCTATGGCTACACCTTC.

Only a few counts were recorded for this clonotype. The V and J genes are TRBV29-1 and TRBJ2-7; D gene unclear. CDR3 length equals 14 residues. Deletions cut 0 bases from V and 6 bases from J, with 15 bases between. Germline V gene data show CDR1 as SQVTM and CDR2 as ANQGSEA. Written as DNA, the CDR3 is TGCAGCGTTGAAGAAATAGGGTTTCCGGGCGAGCAGTACTTC. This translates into CSVEEIGFPGEQYF.

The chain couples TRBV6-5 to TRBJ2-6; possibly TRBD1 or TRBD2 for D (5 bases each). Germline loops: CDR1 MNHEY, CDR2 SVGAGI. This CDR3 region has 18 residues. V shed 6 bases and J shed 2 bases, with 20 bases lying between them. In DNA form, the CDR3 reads TGTGCCAGCAGACCCCGGGACGGCCAATTCACTGGGGCCAACGTCCTGACTTTC. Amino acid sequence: CASRPRDGQFTGANVLTF.

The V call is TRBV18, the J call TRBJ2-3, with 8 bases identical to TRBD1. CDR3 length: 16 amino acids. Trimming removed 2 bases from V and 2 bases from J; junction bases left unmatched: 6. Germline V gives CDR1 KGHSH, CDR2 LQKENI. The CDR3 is CASSPMRQGATDTQYF. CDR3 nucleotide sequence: TGTGCCAGCTCACCAATGCGCCAGGGGGCCACAGATACGCAGTATTTT. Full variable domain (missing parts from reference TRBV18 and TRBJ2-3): NAGVMQNPRHLVRRRGQEARLRCSPMKGHSHVYWYRQLPEEGLKFMVYLQKENIIDESGMPKERFSAEFPKEGPSILRIQQVVRGDSAAYFCASSPMRQGATDTQYFGPGTRLTVL.

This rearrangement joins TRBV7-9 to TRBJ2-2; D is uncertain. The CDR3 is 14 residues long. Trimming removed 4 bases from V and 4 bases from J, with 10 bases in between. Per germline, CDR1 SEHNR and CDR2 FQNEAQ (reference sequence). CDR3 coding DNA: TGTGCCAGCAGCTCCGGTCAAAGCACCGGGGAGCTGTTTTTT. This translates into CASSSGQSTGELFF.

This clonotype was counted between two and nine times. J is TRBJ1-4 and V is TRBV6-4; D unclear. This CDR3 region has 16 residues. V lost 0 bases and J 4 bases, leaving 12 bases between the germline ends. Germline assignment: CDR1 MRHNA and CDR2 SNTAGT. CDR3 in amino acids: CASSDSRRQFNEKLFF. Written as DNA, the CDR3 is TGTGCCAGCAGTGACTCGAGGCGCCAGTTTAATGAAAAACTGTTTTTT.

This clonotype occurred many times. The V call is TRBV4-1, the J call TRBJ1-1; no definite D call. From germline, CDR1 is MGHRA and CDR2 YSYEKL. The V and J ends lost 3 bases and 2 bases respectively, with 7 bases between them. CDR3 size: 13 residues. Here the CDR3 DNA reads TGCGCCAGCAGCCACCCTCTTAACACTGAAGCTTTCTTT. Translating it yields CASSHPLNTEAFF.

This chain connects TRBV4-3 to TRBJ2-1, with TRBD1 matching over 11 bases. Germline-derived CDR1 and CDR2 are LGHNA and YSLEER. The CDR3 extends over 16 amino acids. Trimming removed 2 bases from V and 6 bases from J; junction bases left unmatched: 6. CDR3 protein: CASSQHPGTGGNEQFF. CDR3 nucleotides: TGCGCCAGCAGCCAACATCCCGGGACAGGGGGCAATGAGCAGTTCTTC.